This T cell receptor beta chain derives from a study of OX40 agonist ivuxolimab in advanced cancers. Study overall: Dose-escalation cases comprised hepatocellular carcinoma, melanoma, renal cell or head and neck cancer. Findings and limits, study-wide: Averaged across samples, CD8+ T cells carried more expanded clones than CD4+ did.

CDR1 and CDR2 (germline): SGHNT, YYREEE (reference sequence). Trimming removed 2 bases from V and 6 bases from J, with 15 bases in between. CDR3 length equals 15 residues. Data came from immunoSEQ multiplex PCR; TCRdb stores just in-frame clones and leaves some out. The sample yields tens of thousands of clones, about nine tenths seen once. Concerning this clone: Its antigen is as yet unknown.

The TCR originated in an adult with an advanced solid tumor such as melanoma, head and neck, liver or kidney cancer. J is TRBJ2-1 and V is TRBV5-4; no clear D. Sequencing was performed on CD4+ or CD8+ T cells sorted from blood, taken in a trial of the OX40 agonist ivuxolimab. The CDR3, as DNA: TGTGCCAGCAGCTTTCGTCCGGGTTCAACCAATGAGCAGTTCTTC. Translated, it gives CASSFRPGSTNEQFF.